This T cell receptor (beta chain) was recovered during a study of neurological immune-mediated disorders. Study results and limitations: Multiple sclerosis, the disease with the least TCR clonal expansion, fell below healthy controls, whereas HTLV-1-associated myelopathy showed the most. The expanded clones of different subjects shared no CDR3 amino acid sequences (suggesting private repertoires in all groups).

Where libraries were unsorted, they were derived from 2 million PBMCs stored at -80 degrees C. This clonotype was counted ten times or more. What it binds is not known. With 10-nucleotide random UMIs, 5'RACE was used to make the cDNA. TCRdb ran MiXCR on the 5' RACE reads and lists one entry per CDR3 protein. The sample lists 50,000 to 85,000 distinct CDR3 sequences, around 5.2% occurring once. This clonotype was obtained from a woman in her 30s with multiple sclerosis. Sequencing input: PBMCs.

In DNA form, the CDR3 reads TGTGCCAGCAGTTCCCGATTGGGACGGAAAGTTCGGGAGACCCAGTACTTC. Protein sequence: CASSSRLGRKVRETQYF. The chain joins TRBV27 to TRBJ2-5; D tentatively fits TRBD1 or TRBD2 (5 bases each). CDR1 and CDR2 from the germline V gene are MNHEY and SMNVEV (reference sequence). This CDR3 spans 17 amino acids. The V end lost 4 bases, the J end lost 5 bases, and 23 bases lay between the germline ends.